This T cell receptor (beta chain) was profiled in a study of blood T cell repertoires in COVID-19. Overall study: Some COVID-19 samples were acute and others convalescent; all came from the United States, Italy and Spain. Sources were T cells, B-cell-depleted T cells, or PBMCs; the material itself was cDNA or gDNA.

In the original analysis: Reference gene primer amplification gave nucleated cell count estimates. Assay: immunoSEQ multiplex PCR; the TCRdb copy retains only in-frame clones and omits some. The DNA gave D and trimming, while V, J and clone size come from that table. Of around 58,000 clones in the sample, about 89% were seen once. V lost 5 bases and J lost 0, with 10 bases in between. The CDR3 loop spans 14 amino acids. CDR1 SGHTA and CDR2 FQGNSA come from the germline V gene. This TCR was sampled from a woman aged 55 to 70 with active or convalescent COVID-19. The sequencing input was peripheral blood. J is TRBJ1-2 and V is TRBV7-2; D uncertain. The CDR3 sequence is CASSPFDTNYGYTF. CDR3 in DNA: TGTGCCAGCAGCCCTTTCGACACTAACTATGGCTACACCTTC.